A selection of T cell receptor beta chains follows, all from one sample in a study of blood T cell repertoires in COVID-19. Clones were sequenced by immunoSEQ multiplex PCR, and TCRdb holds only the in-frame ones, with some missing. The sample records approximately 52,000 clones, about 91% being singletons. The sample comprised peripheral blood. These receptors were collected from a man aged 50 or older with active COVID-19. The CDR3 runs from the conserved cysteine through the conserved F or W. Fields, in order: J gene, V gene, clone size, D gene, CDR3 DNA, CDR3 protein. D genes are given only for firm matches. The size of a clone is reported for some rows only, either as once, few or many, or as a class for expanded clones.

>TRBJ1-6|TRBV4-3|NA|NA
TGCGCCAGCAGCCAAGAGTTGGGGGCGGATTATAATTCACCCCTCCACTTT
CASSQELGADYNSPLHF
>TRBJ1-3|TRBV9|once|TRBD1
TGTGCCAGCAGCGTAGTGGCAGGGGGCTTTGGAAACACCATATATTTT
CASSVVAGGFGNTIYF
>TRBJ2-2|TRBV6-4|once|NA
TGTGCCAGCAGTGACTTGGGACTGGAAACCGGGGAGCTGTTTTTT
CASSDLGLETGELFF
>TRBJ2-2|TRBV6-2/TRBV6-3|NA|NA
TGTGCCAGCAGCCGTATTGGACTGAACACCGGGGAGCTGTTTTTT
CASSRIGLNTGELFF
>TRBJ2-2|TRBV6-6|NA|NA
TGTGCCAGCAGTTACTCGTTACCTCCGGCCGGGGAGCTGTTTTTT
CASSYSLPPAGELFF
>TRBJ1-1|TRBV5-8|NA|TRBD1
TGTGCCAGCAGCTTTGACAGGGGGCGCCGAACTGAAGCTTTCTTT
CASSFDRGRRTEAFF
>TRBJ1-3|TRBV7-6|NA|NA
TGTGCCAGCAGTTCCCCCGTCGGGGTGGGTGGAAACACCATATATTTT
CASSSPVGVGGNTIYF
>TRBJ2-7|TRBV5-1|NA|TRBD1
TGCGCCAGCAGCTCGGCGACGGGGGACAGGGCCTACGAGCAGTACTTC
CASSSATGDRAYEQYF
>TRBJ2-1|TRBV2|NA|NA
TGTGCCAGCAGCCAGGGACTTCCTAGTGAGCAGTTCTTC
CASSQGLPSEQFF
>TRBJ2-1|TRBV6-2/TRBV6-3|NA|NA
TGTGCCAGCAGTTACGGGGAGTACAATGAGCAGTTCTTC
CASSYGEYNEQFF
>TRBJ2-1|TRBV4-2|NA|NA
TGTGCCAGCAGCCAAGATCCGCAGGGTTACAATGAGCAGTTCTTC
CASSQDPQGYNEQFF
>TRBJ2-2|TRBV15|NA|TRBD2
TGTGCCACCAGCAGGGCGCGAGGCGGGAGTAAGGCCACCGGGGAGCTGTTTTTT
CATSRARGGSKATGELFF
>TRBJ1-4|TRBV29-1|NA|NA
TGCAGCGTTAGAGACAGAGCAACTAATGAAAAACTGTTTTTT
CSVRDRATNEKLFF
>TRBJ1-3|TRBV3-1/TRBV3-2|once|NA
TGTGCCAGCAGCCAAGATCTAGTCGGGGGAAACACCATATATTTT
CASSQDLVGGNTIYF
>TRBJ2-5|TRBV4-2|NA|NA
TGTGCCAGCAGCCAAGATCGTCACCAAGAGACCCAGTACTTC
CASSQDRHQETQYF
>TRBJ1-1|TRBV7-8|NA|TRBD1
TGTGCCAGCGGACTGACAGGGGGACAGAACACTGAAGCTTTCTTT
CASGLTGGQNTEAFF
>TRBJ2-1|TRBV29-1|NA|NA
TGCAGCGTTCAACACTTCGGGACTTCGCCCCGGAATGAGCAGTTCTTC
CSVQHFGTSPRNEQFF
>TRBJ2-7|TRBV5-8|NA|NA
TGTGCCAGCAGCTTGGGGCAGGGGGGAACGCTGATCGAGCAGTACTTC
CASSLGQGGTLIEQYF
>TRBJ2-2|TRBV6-5|NA|NA
TGTGCCAGCAGTTACTCAAGAGGTTACACCGGGGAGCTGTTTTTT
CASSYSRGYTGELFF
>TRBJ2-3|TRBV30|NA|NA
TGTGCCTGGAGTAGGGGCTCGCCTCAAGATACGCAGTATTTT
CAWSRGSPQDTQYF
>TRBJ2-3|TRBV11-2|NA|TRBD2
TGTGCCAGCAGCTTTAGCGGGAGCACAGATACGCAGTATTTT
CASSFSGSTDTQYF
>TRBJ1-5|TRBV10-3|few|NA
TGTGCCACCGCTGAGACAGTCAATCAGCCCCAGCATTTT
CATAETVNQPQHF
>TRBJ1-4|TRBV7-9|NA|TRBD1
TGTGCCAGCCAGAGGGGGCCAGAAAAACTGTTTTTT
CASQRGPEKLFF
>TRBJ2-2|TRBV21-1|NA|NA
TGTGCCAGCAGCAAGGACTCCCCGGGGTCCGGGGCCGGGGAGCTGTTTTTT
CASSKDSPGSGAGELFF
>TRBJ1-2|TRBV28|NA|TRBD1
TGTGCCAGCAGTTTTAAGGGGGCCGAGGGTAACTATGGCTACACCTTC
CASSFKGAEGNYGYTF
>TRBJ2-6|TRBV30|NA|NA
TGTGCCTGTTTACCGGGACACGACTCTGGGGCCAACGTCCTGACTTTC
CACLPGHDSGANVLTF
>TRBJ2-5|TRBV10-3|once|NA
TGTGCCATCCGTCCCTTGTCGGGAGAGACCCAGTACTTC
CAIRPLSGETQYF
>TRBJ1-6|TRBV2|NA|NA
TGTGCCAGCAGGACCGACAGTAATTCACCCCTCCACTTT
CASRTDSNSPLHF
>TRBJ1-2|TRBV10-3|NA|TRBD1
TGTGCCATCAGTGAGTCGGGACAGGGGGGTAGAGATGGCTACACCTTC
CAISESGQGGRDGYTF
>TRBJ2-7|TRBV5-6|NA|NA
TGTGCCAGCAGGGGGTGGGAGCATGAGCAGTACTTC
CASRGWEHEQYF
>TRBJ2-1|TRBV19|NA|TRBD2
TGTGCCAGTAGAACCTTGGCCCCGGGACTAGCGGGAGTATTGGACAATGAGCAGTTCTTC
CASRTLAPGLAGVLDNEQFF
>TRBJ1-1|TRBV10-3|NA|NA
TGTGCCATCAGTGAGTTCCACGCGGCAGAAGCTTTCTTT
CAISEFHAAEAFF
>TRBJ1-1|TRBV7-9|NA|NA
TGTGCCAGCATCGAAGCCGGACATTGGAACACTGAAGCTTTCTTT
CASIEAGHWNTEAFF
>TRBJ2-5|TRBV6-6|NA|TRBD1
TGTGCCAGCAGCTACGTGGGACAGACAGAGACCCAGTACTTC
CASSYVGQTETQYF
>TRBJ2-1|TRBV6-6|NA|TRBD2
TGTGCCAGCAGTCCCGGGACTAGCGGGTCTGAGCAGTTCTTC
CASSPGTSGSEQFF
>TRBJ2-5|TRBV6-5|NA|TRBD2
TGTGCCACCCGGACTAGCGGGGGGGGCGTCGAGACCCAGTACTTC
CATRTSGGGVETQYF
>TRBJ2-7|TRBV19|NA|NA
TGTGCCAGTAGTATAGTGCATCCAGGCGCCTACGAGCAGTACTTC
CASSIVHPGAYEQYF
>TRBJ2-5|TRBV11-2|once|NA
TGTGCCAGCAGCTTAACAGGACAGCCCCACCAGACCCAGTACTTC
CASSLTGQPHQTQYF
>TRBJ2-2|TRBV19|NA|NA
TGTGCCAGTAGCCGTCTTTTAGGGGTCTACGGCACCGGGGAGCTGTTTTTT
CASSRLLGVYGTGELFF
>TRBJ2-3|TRBV3-1/TRBV3-2|NA|NA
TGTGCCAGCAGCCAACGCGGGGGCGTAGATACGCAGTATTTT
CASSQRGGVDTQYF
>TRBJ1-2|TRBV7-9|NA|TRBD1
TGTGCCAGCAGCCGAACGGGACAGGGACCCTATGGCTACACCTTC
CASSRTGQGPYGYTF
>TRBJ2-7|TRBV4-1|NA|TRBD2
TGCGCCAGCAGCCAAAGAAGGGTTAGCGGGGGGGCAGGCGAGCAGTACTTC
CASSQRRVSGGAGEQYF
>TRBJ2-7|TRBV19|NA|TRBD1
TGTGCCAGTAGTATTCGATCGGCAGGGGGAAGCTACGAGCAGTACTTC
CASSIRSAGGSYEQYF
>TRBJ2-2|TRBV2|NA|TRBD1
TGTGCCAGCAGTTGGGGACAGGGGTTTGCCGGGGAGCTGTTTTTT
CASSWGQGFAGELFF
>TRBJ2-5|TRBV5-1|NA|NA
TGCGCCAGCCGATTCTCCGGGGAGGTTGCGTTGGAGACCCAGTACTTC
CASRFSGEVALETQYF
>TRBJ1-6|TRBV6-5|NA|TRBD1
TGTGCCAGCAGTCCGACAGGGGGGACGGGTTCACCCCTCCACTTT
CASSPTGGTGSPLHF
>TRBJ2-7|TRBV5-7|NA|TRBD2
TGTGCCAGCAGCTTGGGGGGGGGTGATGTCTACGAGCAGTACTTC
CASSLGGGDVYEQYF
>TRBJ1-2|TRBV28|NA|NA
TGTGCCAGCGTTAAGGCCGGGACTGCCGGGCGTGGCTACACCTTC
CASVKAGTAGRGYTF
>TRBJ2-5|TRBV7-2|NA|NA
TGTGCCAGCAGCTTAGCTGCAGGGGAAATGAGTGAGACCCAGTACTTC
CASSLAAGEMSETQYF
>TRBJ1-2|TRBV5-6|NA|NA
TGTGCCAGCAGCATCCGACTGGCAGGGCCCAATAACTATGGCTACACCTTC
CASSIRLAGPNNYGYTF
>TRBJ1-1|TRBV5-1|NA|NA
TGCGCCAGCAGCTTCGCAGGATTTACTGAAGCTTTCTTT
CASSFAGFTEAFF
>TRBJ1-5|TRBV28|NA|TRBD1
TGTGCCAGCAGGCGGACAGGGTGGAACAATCAGCCCCAGCATTTT
CASRRTGWNNQPQHF
>TRBJ1-2|TRBV20-1|NA|NA
TGCAGTGGGGGGGTACCTCGCGGCTACACCTTC
CSGGVPRGYTF